The source of this T cell receptor (beta chain) is a study of OX40 agonist ivuxolimab in advanced cancers. Overall study: The study enrolled dose-escalation patients with hepatocellular carcinoma, melanoma, renal cell or head and neck cancer. Among those enrolled, mean age was 60 years (range about 23 to 79) and about 79% were male.

The protocol was immunoSEQ multiplex PCR, while the TCRdb copy is restricted to in-frame clones and leaves out a portion. This sample yields 50,000 to 80,000 clones, of which about 86% are seen a single time; 2% to 2.5% belongs to the top ten. Germline CDR1 reads KGHSH; CDR2 reads LQKENI. The V end lost 3 bases, the J end lost 7 bases, and 9 bases lay between the germline ends. CDR3 length: 13 amino acids. The V gene is TRBV18, the J gene TRBJ1-4; D not certain. The sequence was collected from an adult with an advanced solid tumor such as melanoma, head and neck, liver or kidney cancer. This specimen consisted of CD4+ or CD8+ T cells sorted from blood, obtained in a trial of the OX40 agonist ivuxolimab. The chain's CDR3 is CASSPDPGEKLFF. CDR3 bases: TGTGCCAGCTCACCGGACCCGGGTGAAAAACTGTTTTTT.